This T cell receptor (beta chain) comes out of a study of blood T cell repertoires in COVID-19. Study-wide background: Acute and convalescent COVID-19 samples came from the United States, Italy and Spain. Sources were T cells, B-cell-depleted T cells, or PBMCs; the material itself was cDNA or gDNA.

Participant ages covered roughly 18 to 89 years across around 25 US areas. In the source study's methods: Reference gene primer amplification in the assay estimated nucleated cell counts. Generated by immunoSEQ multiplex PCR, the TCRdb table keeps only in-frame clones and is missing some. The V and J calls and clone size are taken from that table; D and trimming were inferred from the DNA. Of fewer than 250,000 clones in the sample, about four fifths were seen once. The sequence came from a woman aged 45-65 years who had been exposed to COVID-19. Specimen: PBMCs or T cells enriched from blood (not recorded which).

CDR3 protein: CASCRDRRPSKGWNTEAFF. The CDR3 DNA sequence: TGTGCCAGCTGCCGGGACAGAAGACCCTCGAAGGGCTGGAACACTGAAGCTTTCTTT. J is TRBJ1-1 and V is TRBV2; 7 nucleotides agree with TRBD1. Per germline, CDR1 SNHLY and CDR2 FYNNEI. The junction had 22 bases not matched to a gene; V was cut back by 8 bases and J by 1 base. The CDR3 is 19 residues long.